The clone carrying this T cell receptor (beta chain) was found once. The antigen remains unidentified. Blood was sampled at baseline, cycle 4 day 1, and cycle 7 day 1. Assay: immunoSEQ multiplex PCR; the TCRdb copy retains only in-frame clones and omits some. The sample contains around 6,400 clones, about 80% of which appear only once. V gave up 5 bases and J gave up 1 base; unmatched junction bases: 9. The CDR3 is made up of 16 amino acids. The germline CDR1 and CDR2 sequences are MGHDK and SYGVNS. The data are from a study of OX40 agonist ivuxolimab in advanced cancers. Findings and caveats of the study: CD8+ T cells showed, on average, more clonal expansion than CD4+ cells.

The sequencing here drew on CD4+ or CD8+ T cells sorted from blood, taken in a trial of the OX40 agonist ivuxolimab. This chain joins TRBV25-1 and TRBJ2-5; TRBD1 aligns across 8 bases. The receptor comes from an adult with an advanced solid tumor such as melanoma, head and neck, liver or kidney cancer. In DNA, the CDR3 is TGTGCCAGCAGTAGCAGGGGGCATGCTTCCCAAGAGACCCAGTACTTC. Translation gives CASSSRGHASQETQYF.